Each of the 4 T cell receptor beta chains below was sequenced from the same sample in a study of blood T cell repertoires in COVID-19. Profiled with immunoSEQ multiplex PCR; TCRdb holds only in-frame clones, not every one. Of roughly 270,000 clones in the sample, approximately 78% are singletons; the top ten hold 4.5% to 6%. The specimen sequenced was PBMCs or T cells enriched from blood (not recorded which). The source is a middle-aged man who had been exposed to COVID-19.

The chain uses TRBV7-3 and TRBJ2-3, with D perhaps matching TRBD1 (5 bases). The V end lost 0 bases, the J end lost 0 bases, and 7 bases lay between the germline ends. Germline V gene lookup returns CDR1 SGHTA and CDR2 FQGTGA. There are 15 residues in the CDR3. CDR3 sequence reads: CASSLTGASTDTQYF. Written as DNA, the CDR3 is TGTGCCAGCAGCTTAACTGGGGCTAGCACAGATACGCAGTATTTT. Combining the CDR3 with reference TRBV7-3 and TRBJ2-3 gives the whole variable domain GAGVSQTPSNKVTEKGKYVELRCDPISGHTALYWYRQSLGQGPEFLIYFQGTGAADDSGLPNDRFFAVRPEGSVSTLKIQRTERGDSAVYLCASSLTGASTDTQYFGPGTRLTVL.

This chain links TRBV30 with TRBJ1-1; D remains unclear. The CDR3 is made up of 13 amino acids. V shed 4 bases and J shed 1 base, with 10 bases lying between them. From germline, CDR1 is GTSNPN and CDR2 SVGIG (reference sequence). The CDR3 DNA sequence: TGTGCCTGGAAGAGGAGAGGGAACACTGAAGCTTTCTTT. Its protein product is CAWKRRGNTEAFF.

The chain carries TRBV10-3 and TRBJ2-1; 8 bases match TRBD1. CDR3 length equals 16 residues. The germline gives CDR1 ENHRY, CDR2 SYGVKD. The junction had 7 bases not matched to a gene; V was cut back by 0 bases and J by 6 bases. This CDR3 is CAISESILTGANEQFF. The CDR3 nucleotides are TGTGCCATCAGTGAGTCTATTTTGACAGGGGCCAATGAGCAGTTCTTC.

The V call is TRBV2, the J call TRBJ1-5; weak D call: TRBD1 (5 bases). CDR1 is SNHLY and CDR2 is FYNNEI in the germline V gene. This CDR3 has 14 residues. V shed 5 bases and J shed 6 bases, with 14 bases lying between them. The CDR3 nucleotides read TGTGCCAGCAGTCGGGGGTTAGACGGTCAGCCCCAGCATTTT. Translated, it gives CASSRGLDGQPQHF.